This T cell receptor (delta chain) was sequenced during a study of Vδ1+ human thymocytes. This clone qualifies as medium-sized (0.01 to 0.1%). Its antigen is not known. Other DNA sequences within the sample encode an identical CDR3. Extracted RNA was reverse transcribed into cDNA. The CDR3 regions were amplified by multiplex PCR from V-gene primers to a constant-region primer. TCRdb reprocessed the multiplex PCR reads through CATT. The sample has over 45,000 delta-chain clones, about 14% seen once; the top ten hold under 0.5%. After alphabeta T cell depletion, CD3+ Vdelta1+ Vdelta2- thymocytes were sorted. Study outcomes and limitations: Bulk repertoire data may be misinterpreted because of unexpected Vdelta2 sequences. Thymic TRG and TRD repertoires appeared highly polyclonal, with Gaussian CDR3 length distributions.

The CDR3 length is 20 residues. Germline V gives CDR1 GEAIGNYY, CDR2 EKD. The junction had 18 bases not matched to a gene; V was cut back by 2 bases and J by 0 bases. The TCR was taken from a girl less than two years old who had congenital heart surgery. This chain uses TRDV2 with TRDJ1; 9 bases are shared with TRDD3. Sequenced sample: Vdelta1+ gamma-delta thymocytes from the thymus. The subset was: FACS-sorted CD3+ TCRalphabeta- TCRVdelta1+ TCRVdelta2- thymocytes. The CDR3 region is CACDITDWGRLIPHTDKLIF. The CDR3, as DNA: TGTGCCTGTGACATTACCGACTGGGGGAGACTTATACCACACACCGATAAACTCATCTTT.